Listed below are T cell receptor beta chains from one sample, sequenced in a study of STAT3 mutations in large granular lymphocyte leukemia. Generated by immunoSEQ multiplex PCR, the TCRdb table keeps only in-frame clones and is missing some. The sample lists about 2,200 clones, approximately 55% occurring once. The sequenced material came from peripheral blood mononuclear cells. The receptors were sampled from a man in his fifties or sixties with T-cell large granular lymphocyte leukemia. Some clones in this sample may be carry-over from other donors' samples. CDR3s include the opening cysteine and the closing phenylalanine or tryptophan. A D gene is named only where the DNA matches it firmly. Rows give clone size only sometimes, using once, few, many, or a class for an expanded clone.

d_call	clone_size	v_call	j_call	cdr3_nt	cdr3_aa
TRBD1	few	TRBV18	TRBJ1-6	TGTGCCAGCTCACCTGGGACAGCTAATTCACCCCTCCACTTT	CASSPGTANSPLHF
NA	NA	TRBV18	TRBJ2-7	TGTGCCAGCTCCCCCCAGCGGTCCGAGCAGTACTTC	CASSPQRSEQYF
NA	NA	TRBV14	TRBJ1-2	TGTGCCAGCAGCCAAGATCCGGGCCACTACACCTTC	CASSQDPGHYTF
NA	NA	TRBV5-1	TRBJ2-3	TGCGCCAGCAGCTTGTTTAGTGGTTCAGATACGCAGTATTTT	CASSLFSGSDTQYF
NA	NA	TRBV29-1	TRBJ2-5	TGCAGCGTTTTCTCCAGCGGACAAGAGACCCAGTACTTC	CSVFSSGQETQYF
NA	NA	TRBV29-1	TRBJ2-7	TGCAGCGTTACGTCGAGCTCCTACGAGCAGTACTTC	CSVTSSSYEQYF
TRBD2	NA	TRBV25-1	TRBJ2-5	TGTGCCAGCAGTCATGGACGGGAGGTAGAGACCCAGTACTTC	CASSHGREVETQYF
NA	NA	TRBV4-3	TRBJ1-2	TGCGCCAGCAGCCAAGCCCGCGGGACCCTAGGGGGCTACACCTTC	CASSQARGTLGGYTF
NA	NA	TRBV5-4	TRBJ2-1	TGTGCCAGCAGCTGGGATCTAGGGGGAAGAAGGAACAATGAGCAGTTCTTC	CASSWDLGGRRNNEQFF
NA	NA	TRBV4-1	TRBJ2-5	TGCGCCAGCAGCCAAGGGACAGAAGAGACCCAGTACTTC	CASSQGTEETQYF
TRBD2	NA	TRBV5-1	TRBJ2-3	TGCGCCAGCAGCTTACAGCGGGAGGGAGGTCCAGATACGCAGTATTTT	CASSLQREGGPDTQYF
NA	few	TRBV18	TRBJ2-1	TGTGCCAGCTCACCACAGATCGGGGGAAATGAGCAGTTCTTC	CASSPQIGGNEQFF
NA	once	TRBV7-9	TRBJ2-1	TGTGCCAGCAGCTTAGTAGACTCCGAGCAGTTCTTC	CASSLVDSEQFF
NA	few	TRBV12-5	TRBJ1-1	TGTGCTAGTGGTTTGGTAGCGGGGGGCACTGAAGCTTTCTTT	CASGLVAGGTEAFF
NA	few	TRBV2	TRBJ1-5	TGTGCCAGCAGTGAATGGGTGAATCAGCCCCAGCATTTT	CASSEWVNQPQHF
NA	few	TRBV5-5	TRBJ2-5	TGTGCCAGCAGCTTGGAGGGGGTCGGGGGCCGGGAGACCCAGTACTTC	CASSLEGVGGRETQYF
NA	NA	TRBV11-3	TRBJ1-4	TGTGCCAGCAGCCCGCTGAGGGGGGGACACCATGAAAAACTGTTTTTT	CASSPLRGGHHEKLFF
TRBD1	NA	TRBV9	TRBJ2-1	TGTGCCAGCAGTGTCGGACAGGGTAACTACAATGAGCAGTTCTTC	CASSVGQGNYNEQFF
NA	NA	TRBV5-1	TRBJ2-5	TGCGCCAGCAGCTGGAACCAAGAGACCCAGTACTTC	CASSWNQETQYF
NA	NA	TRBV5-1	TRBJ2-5	TGCGCCAGCAGCTTGGGGTCTCATTCGGAGACCCAGTACTTC	CASSLGSHSETQYF
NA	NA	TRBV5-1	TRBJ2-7	TGCGCCAGCAGCCCCGGGACATCAAGCTACGAGCAGTACTTC	CASSPGTSSYEQYF
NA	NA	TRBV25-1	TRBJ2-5	TGTGCCAGCAGTGAACTGGGGGGTCGTGCCCAGTACTTC	CASSELGGRAQYF
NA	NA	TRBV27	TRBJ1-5	TGTGCCAGCAGTCCCCAGGGCGATGATCAGCCCCAGCATTTT	CASSPQGDDQPQHF
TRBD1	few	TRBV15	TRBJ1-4	TGTGCCACCAGCAGGACTCGGGACAGTTATGAAAAACTGTTTTTT	CATSRTRDSYEKLFF
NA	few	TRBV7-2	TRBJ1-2	TGTGCCAGCAGCTTAGGTCAGGGGCCATATGGCTACACCTTC	CASSLGQGPYGYTF
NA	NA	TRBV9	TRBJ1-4	TGTGCCAGCAGCGTAGAGGGGGCTAATGAAAAACTGTTTTTT	CASSVEGANEKLFF
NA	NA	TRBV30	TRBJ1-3	TGTGCCTGGATGGGATCCGGAAACACCATATATTTT	CAWMGSGNTIYF
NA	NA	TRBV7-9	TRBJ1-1	TGTGCCAGCAGCTTATATCCAGACCTGAACACTGAAGCTTTCTTT	CASSLYPDLNTEAFF
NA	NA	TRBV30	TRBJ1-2	TGTGCCTGGAGTGTGGAAGCTAACTATGGCTACACCTTC	CAWSVEANYGYTF
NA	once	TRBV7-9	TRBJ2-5	TGTGCCAGCAGCTCCGGGACATCGCGGGAGACCCAGTACTTC	CASSSGTSRETQYF
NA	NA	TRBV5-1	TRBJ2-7	TGCGCCAGCAGCTTGGCAGGGTACTACGAGCAGTACTTC	CASSLAGYYEQYF
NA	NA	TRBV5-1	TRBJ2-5	TGCGCCAGCAGCACCGGGGCTGGTGGCGTGACCCAGTACTTC	CASSTGAGGVTQYF
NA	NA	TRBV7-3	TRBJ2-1	TGTGCCAGCAGCTTAATGGGTGGGAGACAGTTCTTC	CASSLMGGRQFF